This T cell receptor beta chain is drawn from a study of T cells in Graves' hyperthyroidism and ophthalmopathy (dated by TCRdb to the late 2010s). For context, the study as a whole: Peripheral blood samples were taken at initial diagnosis, before any treatment was given. A discovery cohort of roughly 96 patients, roughly 43 with Graves' ophthalmopathy and fewer than 65 with stable Graves' hyperthyroidism, was used to find distinguishing TCR V-J signatures. Prospective prediction of ophthalmopathy was tested in an independent validation cohort consisting of fewer than 20 hyperthyroidism patients and some 17 patients who later progressed to ophthalmopathy. The 75 to 100 discovery patients were divided at random into training and test sets in a 7:3 ratio. Thyroid tissue and blood T-cell repertoires from about 6 Graves' hyperthyroidism patients were also compared in the study. After sampling, hyperthyroidism patients received methimazole starting at 30 mg daily, and ophthalmopathy patients received high-dose intravenous methylprednisolone. The paper reports TCR Vbeta CDR3 sequencing of some 140 peripheral blood samples: approximately 43 ophthalmopathy, about 75 hyperthyroidism and around 17 progressor patients.

This clonotype has at least ten counts. Its antigen is still unknown. No quality values exist for individual bases; no much larger clone is one base distant. The CDR3 measures 15 amino acids from cysteine to phenylalanine. The sequence is cut down to CDR3 DNA, 45 bases in frame from base 1. V drops 1 base and J drops 0 bases, leaving 8 bases in between. The germline V gene (reference sequence) supplies CDR1 SEHNR and CDR2 FQNEAQ. The TCR beta CDR3 regions were amplified from the RNA transcripts. The TCR CDR3 was subjected to a first round of RT-PCR using the HTBI primer set and the Qiagen OneStep RT-PCR kit. The libraries were constructed in a second round of multiplex PCR and then size-selected and purified. The libraries were sequenced on an Illumina HiSeq2000 using paired-end 100 bp reads. For the original study's pipeline: SOAPnuke was used to process the raw data, with reads discarded if the reads contained adapters or uncalled bases, had a mean Phred below 15, or lacked an exact constant-primer or identifier match. High-quality paired reads were merged using COPE v1.2.5, and each unique nucleotide sequence was defined as a clonotype. MiTCR v1.1 was used to align clonotypes to the IMGT TRBV, TRBD and TRBJ reference segments. Only V-J combinations with frequency above 0.0001, covering 99% to 99.2% of repertoires, were analysed. A TCS score was defined as the ratio of F50 (clonal expansion) to E x V (chaos), with BLOSUM62-based TCRdist applied between CDR3 peptides within each V-J. Welch's t-statistics and random forest reduced roughly 500 V-J features to 13, which were used in a naive Bayes classifier (R e1071). TCRdb redid the processing of the public reads, applying fastp at Q25 and MiXCR, and retained in-frame beta chains. Every entry covers one CDR3 protein and lists the most common genes and DNA from its rows. The V and J calls and clone size are TCRdb's, not the authors'. The sample contains under 350,000 distinct CDR3 sequences, about an eighth of them found a single time. The ten largest clones represent almost 8% of the sample.

General findings and caveats noted by the study authors: Most expanded thyroid clonotypes (frequency above 0.001) were also detected in blood, suggesting blood repertoires may reflect thyroid immune responses. A model built on a 13 V-J signature distinguished ophthalmopathy from stable hyperthyroidism, reaching roughly 88% sensitivity and under 84% specificity in cross-validation and 80%/75% in testing. No statistical method was used to set the sample size in advance, and investigators knew the group allocation. In validation, the model predicted progression to ophthalmopathy with around 71% sensitivity and approximately 72% specificity, a median of roughly seven months before onset.

Hyperthyroidism patients were newly diagnosed, with disease duration under 2 months, and aged 18 to 65 years. The study excluded patients with uncontrolled infections, other autoimmune diseases, pregnancy or lactation. Diagnoses were based on clinical symptoms, serum thyroxine and TRAb, thyroid ultrasound and orbital computed tomography. For progressor patients, blood was drawn at the first diagnosis of hyperthyroidism, before any ophthalmopathy symptoms had appeared. PBMCs were separated from roughly 10 ml of fresh peripheral blood using Ficoll-Paque density gradient centrifugation. Progressor patients were defined as those initially diagnosed with Graves' hyperthyroidism in whom ophthalmopathy developed during follow-up. Total RNA was extracted with Trizol reagent, and quality was checked on an Agilent 2100 Bioanalyzer.

The clonotype was recovered from a woman in her twenties or thirties with Graves' hyperthyroidism that later progressed to Graves' ophthalmopathy. Specimen: blood. The chain joins TRBV7-9 to TRBJ2-3; no D gene call is confident. The CDR3 reads CASSLGTLSTDTQYF. The DNA sequence is as follows: TGTGCCAGCAGCTTAGGAACCCTTAGCACAGATACGCAGTATTTT.